This T cell receptor (beta chain) stems from a study of cytomegalovirus exposure and HLA in healthy donors. It was with 60 Vbeta and 13 Jbeta primers that the PCR ran. Here immunoSEQ multiplex PCR was the method, and the copy in TCRdb shows in-frame clones only, minus some. The sample includes about 200,000 clones, about 88% of them seen just once. Germline assignment: CDR1 LNHNV and CDR2 YYDKDF (reference sequence). The CDR3 length is 14 residues, termini included. Study-level results: A later analysis by the authors found several of the most significant clusters apparently linked to common viral pathogens. In a later analysis, donors in an Asian-associated ancestry cluster reportedly had fewer N-insertions in productive TCRs than the cohort mean.

As to this clone: Antigen specificity is unknown. The DNA is omitted, as the CDR3 cannot be located on it reliably, and the CDR3 follows TCRdb's listing.

The clonotype comes from a young woman in good health and CMV-seronegative. Sequenced material: PBMCs. The chain employs TRBV15 and TRBJ2-7; the table's D call, TRBD2, was not checked against the DNA. The CDR3 region is CATSIRFGEAEQYF.